These T cell receptor beta chains were read from a single sample in a study of cytomegalovirus exposure and HLA in healthy donors. The table came from immunoSEQ multiplex PCR; TCRdb's copy has only in-frame clones and leaves some out. The data contain around 190,000 clones, less than 80% of them singletons. Sequences were obtained from PBMCs. The origin of the receptors is a woman younger than 45 in good health and CMV-seropositive. Both conserved end residues are part of each CDR3. D genes are given only for firm matches. Size is omitted from some rows. Given values are once, few, many or a class for expanded clones.

CDR3aa: CASSTPQGNFNYGYTF
CDR3nt: TGTGCCAGCAGTACCCCACAGGGAAACTTCAACTATGGCTACACCTTC
d_gene: .
j_gene: TRBJ1-2
v_gene: TRBV11-3
abundance: .

CDR3aa: CASSLNRGRGNSPLHF
CDR3nt: TGTGCCAGCAGCTTAAACAGGGGGCGAGGGAATTCACCCCTCCACTTT
d_gene: TRBD1
j_gene: TRBJ1-6
v_gene: TRBV7-2
abundance: .

CDR3aa: CASSIWSLDRVRGYTF
CDR3nt: TGTGCCAGTAGTATATGGTCCCTGGACAGGGTTCGCGGCTACACCTTC
d_gene: TRBD1
j_gene: TRBJ1-2
v_gene: TRBV19
abundance: .

CDR3aa: CASSQSSRLAGVGDTQYF
CDR3nt: TGCGCCAGCAGCCAAAGCTCGAGGCTAGCGGGAGTGGGAGATACGCAGTATTTT
d_gene: TRBD2
j_gene: TRBJ2-3
v_gene: TRBV4-1
abundance: .

CDR3aa: CASSPRAGATTGELFF
CDR3nt: TGTGCCAGCAGCCCGCGGGCGGGGGCAACCACCGGGGAGCTGTTTTTT
d_gene: .
j_gene: TRBJ2-2
v_gene: TRBV11-3
abundance: .

CDR3aa: CASSLSSPGNYGYTF
CDR3nt: TGTGCCAGCAGTTTATCGAGTCCAGGGAACTATGGCTACACCTTC
d_gene: .
j_gene: TRBJ1-2
v_gene: TRBV27
abundance: once

CDR3aa: CASSYSGRRSSYEQYF
CDR3nt: TGTGCCAGCAGTTACTCCGGCAGGAGGAGCTCCTACGAGCAGTACTTC
d_gene: .
j_gene: TRBJ2-7
v_gene: TRBV6-5
abundance: .

CDR3aa: CASSYSQPRGGIEAFF
CDR3nt: TGTGCCAGCAGTTACTCCCAACCCCGGGGAGGCATTGAAGCTTTCTTT
d_gene: .
j_gene: TRBJ1-1
v_gene: TRBV6-5
abundance: .

CDR3aa: CASSFTSGGATDTQYF
CDR3nt: TGTGCCAGCAGCTTTACTAGCGGGGGGGCGACAGATACGCAGTATTTT
d_gene: TRBD2
j_gene: TRBJ2-3
v_gene: TRBV7-2
abundance: .

CDR3aa: CASSLGVGGTEAFF
CDR3nt: TGTGCCAGCAGCTTAGGGGTGGGGGGCACTGAAGCTTTCTTT
d_gene: .
j_gene: TRBJ1-1
v_gene: TRBV11-2
abundance: .

CDR3aa: CAWSTYRATNEKLFF
CDR3nt: TGTGCCTGGTCTACCTACAGGGCTACTAATGAAAAACTGTTTTTT
d_gene: .
j_gene: TRBJ1-4
v_gene: TRBV30
abundance: once

CDR3aa: CASSLEGDNQPQHF
CDR3nt: TGTGCCAGCAGTTTAGAGGGGGACAATCAGCCCCAGCATTTT
d_gene: .
j_gene: TRBJ1-5
v_gene: TRBV27
abundance: .

CDR3aa: CASSRGTSEGETQYF
CDR3nt: TGTGCCAGCAGCCGAGGGACTAGCGAGGGGGAGACCCAGTACTTC
d_gene: TRBD2
j_gene: TRBJ2-5
v_gene: TRBV14
abundance: .

CDR3aa: CASQGTTNEKLFF
CDR3nt: TGCGCCAGTCAGGGGACAACTAATGAAAAACTGTTTTTT
d_gene: .
j_gene: TRBJ1-4
v_gene: TRBV5-1
abundance: few

CDR3aa: CASSSDSPTRGRGYTF
CDR3nt: TGTGCCAGCAGTTCGGACAGTCCCACGAGAGGACGAGGCTACACCTTC
d_gene: .
j_gene: TRBJ1-2
v_gene: TRBV6-6
abundance: .

CDR3aa: CASSQVDMGFYNEQFF
CDR3nt: TGCGCCAGCAGCCAAGTTGACATGGGTTTCTACAATGAGCAGTTCTTC
d_gene: .
j_gene: TRBJ2-1
v_gene: TRBV4-1
abundance: .

CDR3aa: CAIREAGEETQYF
CDR3nt: TGTGCCATCAGGGAAGCGGGAGAAGAGACCCAGTACTTC
d_gene: TRBD2
j_gene: TRBJ2-5
v_gene: TRBV10-3
abundance: .

CDR3aa: CASSVTTLPGGLNEQFF
CDR3nt: TGTGCCAGCAGCGTAACTACTTTGCCGGGCGGACTAAATGAGCAGTTCTTC
d_gene: .
j_gene: TRBJ2-1
v_gene: TRBV9
abundance: .

CDR3aa: CASSQDRTGGQPQHF
CDR3nt: TGCGCCAGCAGCCAAGATCGGACAGGGGGTCAGCCCCAGCATTTT
d_gene: TRBD1
j_gene: TRBJ1-5
v_gene: TRBV4-3
abundance: .

CDR3aa: CASSRFEVDYTGEQYF
CDR3nt: TGTGCCAGCAGCCGGTTCGAAGTCGACTATACGGGAGAGCAGTACTTC
d_gene: .
j_gene: TRBJ2-7
v_gene: TRBV7-2
abundance: .

CDR3aa: CASSQGQNNYGYTF
CDR3nt: TGCGCCAGCAGCCAAGGTCAGAATAACTATGGCTACACCTTC
d_gene: .
j_gene: TRBJ1-2
v_gene: TRBV4-3
abundance: .

CDR3aa: CASSPQAGGSYNEQFF
CDR3nt: TGCGCCAGCAGCCCCCAAGCGGGGGGGTCCTACAATGAGCAGTTCTTC
d_gene: TRBD2
j_gene: TRBJ2-1
v_gene: TRBV4-1
abundance: .

CDR3aa: CASSGQAMNTEAFF
CDR3nt: TGTGCCAGCAGTGGACAGGCGATGAACACTGAAGCTTTCTTT
d_gene: .
j_gene: TRBJ1-1
v_gene: TRBV6-1
abundance: once

CDR3aa: CASGPGTVGTDTQYF
CDR3nt: TGCGCCAGCGGCCCCGGGACAGTTGGTACAGATACGCAGTATTTT
d_gene: TRBD1
j_gene: TRBJ2-3
v_gene: TRBV5-1
abundance: .

CDR3aa: CASSLQAEQYF
CDR3nt: TGTGCCAGCAGCTTACAGGCCGAGCAGTACTTC
d_gene: .
j_gene: TRBJ2-7
v_gene: TRBV11-2
abundance: .

CDR3aa: CSVEAGGSVNEQYF
CDR3nt: TGCAGCGTTGAAGCCGGCGGTAGCGTGAACGAGCAGTACTTC
d_gene: .
j_gene: TRBJ2-7
v_gene: TRBV29-1
abundance: .

CDR3aa: CASSDSISSYNEQFF
CDR3nt: TGTGCCAGCAGCGACAGCATCAGCTCCTACAATGAGCAGTTCTTC
d_gene: .
j_gene: TRBJ2-1
v_gene: TRBV7-2
abundance: .

CDR3aa: CASSEDIDQGAFF
CDR3nt: TGTGCCAGCAGTGAGGACATAGACCAGGGAGCTTTCTTT
d_gene: .
j_gene: TRBJ1-1
v_gene: TRBV2
abundance: .

CDR3aa: CASSRGSGANVLTF
CDR3nt: TGTGCCAGCTCGAGAGGCTCTGGGGCCAACGTCCTGACTTTC
d_gene: .
j_gene: TRBJ2-6
v_gene: TRBV6-5
abundance: few

CDR3aa: CASSQGVAGDEQYF
CDR3nt: TGCGCCAGCAGCCAAGGGGTAGCCGGGGACGAGCAGTACTTC
d_gene: .
j_gene: TRBJ2-7
v_gene: TRBV4-3
abundance: .

CDR3aa: CAWTTGGYGYTF
CDR3nt: TGTGCCTGGACGACAGGGGGCTATGGCTACACCTTC
d_gene: TRBD1
j_gene: TRBJ1-2
v_gene: TRBV30
abundance: .

CDR3aa: CASKTGTEAFF
CDR3nt: TGTGCCAGTAAAACAGGGACCGAAGCTTTCTTT
d_gene: .
j_gene: TRBJ1-1
v_gene: TRBV19
abundance: few

CDR3aa: CASTSLDSGTGGIYEQYF
CDR3nt: TGTGCCAGCACCAGTTTAGATTCGGGGACAGGGGGAATCTACGAGCAGTACTTC
d_gene: TRBD1
j_gene: TRBJ2-7
v_gene: TRBV28
abundance: .

CDR3aa: CASSFPGEGRYNEQFF
CDR3nt: TGTGCCAGCAGTTTCCCCGGGGAGGGCCGCTACAATGAGCAGTTCTTC
d_gene: TRBD2
j_gene: TRBJ2-1
v_gene: TRBV28
abundance: .

CDR3aa: CASSLGLADYEQYF
CDR3nt: TGTGCCAGCAGCCTCGGACTAGCGGACTACGAGCAGTACTTC
d_gene: TRBD2
j_gene: TRBJ2-7
v_gene: TRBV9
abundance: .

CDR3aa: CASSQDLGQGLSTNEKLFF
CDR3nt: TGCGCCAGCAGCCAAGATCTGGGACAGGGATTATCAACTAATGAAAAACTGTTTTTT
d_gene: TRBD1
j_gene: TRBJ1-4
v_gene: TRBV4-3
abundance: once

CDR3aa: CASSQEMAQGLMNTEAFF
CDR3nt: TGCGCCAGCAGCCAAGAAATGGCCCAGGGACTCATGAACACTGAAGCTTTCTTT
d_gene: .
j_gene: TRBJ1-1
v_gene: TRBV4-1
abundance: .

CDR3aa: CASSLETGEVYNEQFF
CDR3nt: TGCGCCAGCAGCTTGGAAACGGGGGAGGTCTACAATGAGCAGTTCTTC
d_gene: .
j_gene: TRBJ2-1
v_gene: TRBV5-1
abundance: .

CDR3aa: CASSPTSGTRDNEQFF
CDR3nt: TGTGCCAGCAGCCCGACTAGCGGGACGAGGGACAATGAGCAGTTCTTC
d_gene: TRBD2
j_gene: TRBJ2-1
v_gene: TRBV7-9
abundance: .

CDR3aa: CASSSENAGDTDTQYF
CDR3nt: TGTGCCAGCAGCTCAGAGAACGCAGGGGACACAGATACGCAGTATTTT
d_gene: .
j_gene: TRBJ2-3
v_gene: TRBV11-3
abundance: .

CDR3aa: CASSPQTSGGSEQYF
CDR3nt: TGTGCCAGCAGCCCCCAGACTAGCGGGGGGTCCGAGCAGTACTTC
d_gene: TRBD2
j_gene: TRBJ2-7
v_gene: TRBV7-8
abundance: .

CDR3aa: CASSYGREGGTDTQYF
CDR3nt: TGTGCCAGCAGTTACGGGAGGGAGGGAGGCACAGATACGCAGTATTTT
d_gene: TRBD2
j_gene: TRBJ2-3
v_gene: TRBV6-6
abundance: .

CDR3aa: CASSTSGGILETQYF
CDR3nt: TGTGCCAGCAGTACTAGCGGGGGCATCCTCGAGACCCAGTACTTC
d_gene: TRBD2
j_gene: TRBJ2-5
v_gene: TRBV27
abundance: .

CDR3aa: CASSLIGQGAASTGNTIYF
CDR3nt: TGTGCCAGCAGCTTAATAGGGCAGGGGGCCGCCTCCACTGGAAACACCATATATTTT
d_gene: TRBD1
j_gene: TRBJ1-3
v_gene: TRBV7-8
abundance: .

CDR3aa: CASSLAETPGGMNTEAFF
CDR3nt: TGTGCCAGCAGCTTGGCCGAGACACCGGGGGGGATGAACACTGAAGCTTTCTTT
d_gene: .
j_gene: TRBJ1-1
v_gene: TRBV5-4
abundance: .

CDR3aa: CASSFRGRDQETQYF
CDR3nt: TGTGCCAGCAGCTTCCGCGGGAGAGATCAAGAGACCCAGTACTTC
d_gene: TRBD2
j_gene: TRBJ2-5
v_gene: TRBV7-9
abundance: once

CDR3aa: CASSSRPGSNQPQHF
CDR3nt: TGTGCCAGCAGTTCCAGGCCGGGGAGCAATCAGCCCCAGCATTTT
d_gene: .
j_gene: TRBJ1-5
v_gene: TRBV27
abundance: .

CDR3aa: CASSHGQTNYGYTF
CDR3nt: TGTGCCAGCAGCCATGGACAGACTAACTATGGCTACACCTTC
d_gene: .
j_gene: TRBJ1-2
v_gene: TRBV9
abundance: .

CDR3aa: CASSRGTTQETQYF
CDR3nt: TGTGCCAGCAGTAGGGGGACAACCCAAGAGACCCAGTACTTC
d_gene: .
j_gene: TRBJ2-5
v_gene: TRBV6-5
abundance: .

CDR3aa: CASSDLTSLETQYF
CDR3nt: TGTGCCAGTAGTGACCTGACTAGTTTGGAGACCCAGTACTTC
d_gene: .
j_gene: TRBJ2-5
v_gene: TRBV19
abundance: .

CDR3aa: CASMLRTTEAFF
CDR3nt: TGTGCCAGCATGCTGAGGACAACTGAAGCTTTCTTT
d_gene: .
j_gene: TRBJ1-1
v_gene: TRBV5-8
abundance: .

CDR3aa: CASSLVGSSYEQYF
CDR3nt: TGCGCCAGCAGCTTGGTCGGGAGCTCCTACGAGCAGTACTTC
d_gene: .
j_gene: TRBJ2-7
v_gene: TRBV5-1
abundance: .

CDR3aa: CASSAPGTTNEKLFF
CDR3nt: TGCGCCAGCAGTGCCCCAGGGACAACTAATGAAAAACTGTTTTTT
d_gene: .
j_gene: TRBJ1-4
v_gene: TRBV4-1
abundance: few

CDR3aa: CASGRRGSETQYF
CDR3nt: TGTGCCAGCGGCAGAAGGGGAAGCGAGACCCAGTACTTC
d_gene: .
j_gene: TRBJ2-5
v_gene: TRBV7-9
abundance: .

CDR3aa: CASSSGLRPQHF
CDR3nt: TGTGCCAGCAGCTCAGGGCTCAGGCCCCAGCATTTT
d_gene: .
j_gene: TRBJ1-5
v_gene: TRBV7-8
abundance: .

CDR3aa: CASSPPQGAIEQYF
CDR3nt: TGTGCCAGCAGCCCCCCACAGGGGGCTATCGAGCAGTACTTC
d_gene: TRBD1
j_gene: TRBJ2-7
v_gene: TRBV6-6
abundance: .